This passage covers 5 T cell receptor beta chains from one sample sequenced in a study of graft-versus-host responses after intestinal transplantation. TCRdb's table, derived via immunoSEQ multiplex PCR, lists solely in-frame clones and lacks some. Of 85,000 to 100,000 clones listed, around 93% were seen once; the top ten hold around 0.067%. These receptors' antigens are unknown. The specimen was unstimulated CD8+ T cells sorted from spleen or lymph node cells, collected before transplant. The receptors were sampled from a human donor who was the organ donor for an intestinal transplant.

The chain has TRBV6-6 and TRBJ2-1; 7 nucleotides agree with TRBD2. This CDR3 region has 16 residues. V trimming: 7 bases; J trimming: 1 base; junction bases outside the gene matches: 10. CDR1 is MNHNY and CDR2 is SVGAGI in the germline V gene (reference sequence). The chain's CDR3 is CASTELRRESYNEQFF. The CDR3 DNA reads as TGTGCCAGCACGGAGTTGAGGCGGGAGTCCTACAATGAGCAGTTCTTC.

This chain connects TRBV19 to TRBJ1-5, with 9 nucleotides matching TRBD1. Germline values: CDR1 LNHDA, CDR2 SQIVND (reference sequence). The trim removed 7 bases at V and 7 bases at J, leaving 11 bases unmatched. This CDR3 region has 15 residues. The CDR3 loop reads CASKRTGGAGQPQHF. For the CDR3, the DNA is TGTGCCAGTAAGAGAACAGGGGGCGCCGGCCAGCCCCAGCATTTT.

The CDR3 here is CASSLVAGGAKAGELFF. CDR3 DNA sequence: TGTGCCAGCAGCTTAGTAGCAGGGGGCGCGAAGGCCGGGGAGCTGTTTTTT. The V gene is TRBV7-2, the J gene TRBJ2-2; 8 bases map to TRBD1. The junction had 10 bases not matched to a gene; V was cut back by 1 base and J by 6 bases. The CDR3 is 17 residues long. Germline V gene data show CDR1 as SGHTA and CDR2 as FQGNSA.

This rearrangement joins TRBV10-3 to TRBJ1-5; maybe TRBD1 (6 bases). There are 16 residues in the CDR3. CDR1 ENHRY and CDR2 SYGVKD come from the germline V gene. V was shortened by 2 bases and J by 2 bases, with 13 bases between the two germline ends. CDR3 DNA: TGTGCCATCAGTGAGCAAGTCAGGGGTCGCAATCAGCCCCAGCATTTT. Translation: CAISEQVRGRNQPQHF.

The genes are TRBV14 and TRBJ2-7, with 7 bases lining up with TRBD1. This CDR3 comprises 13 residues. The J segment lost 3 bases and the V segment lost 8 bases, leaving 7 bases of the junction unmatched. Germline loops: CDR1 SGHDN, CDR2 FVKESK. Written as DNA, the CDR3 is TGTGCCAGCCCCTGTGACAGGGACTACGAGCAGTACTTC. Encoded protein: CASPCDRDYEQYF.